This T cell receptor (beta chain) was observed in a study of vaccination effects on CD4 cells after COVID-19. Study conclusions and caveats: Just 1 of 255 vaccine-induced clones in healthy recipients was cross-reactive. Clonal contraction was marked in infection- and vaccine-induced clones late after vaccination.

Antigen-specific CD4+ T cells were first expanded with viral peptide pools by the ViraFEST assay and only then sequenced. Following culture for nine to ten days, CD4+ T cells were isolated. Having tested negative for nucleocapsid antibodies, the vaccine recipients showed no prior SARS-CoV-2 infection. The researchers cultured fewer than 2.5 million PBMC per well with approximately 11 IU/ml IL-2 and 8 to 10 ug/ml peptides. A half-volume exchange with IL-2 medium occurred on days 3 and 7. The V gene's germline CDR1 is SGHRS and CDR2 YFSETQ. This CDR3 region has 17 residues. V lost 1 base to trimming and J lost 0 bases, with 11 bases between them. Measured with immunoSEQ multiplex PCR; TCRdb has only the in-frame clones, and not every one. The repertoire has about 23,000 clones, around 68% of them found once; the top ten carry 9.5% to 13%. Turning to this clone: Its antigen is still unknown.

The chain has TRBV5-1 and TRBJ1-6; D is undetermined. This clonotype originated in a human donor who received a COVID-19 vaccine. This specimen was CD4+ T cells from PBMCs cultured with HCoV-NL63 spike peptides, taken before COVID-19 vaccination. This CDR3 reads CASSLLPGTSYNSPLHF. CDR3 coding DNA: TGCGCCAGCAGCTTGTTACCGGGAACCTCCTATAATTCACCCCTCCACTTT.